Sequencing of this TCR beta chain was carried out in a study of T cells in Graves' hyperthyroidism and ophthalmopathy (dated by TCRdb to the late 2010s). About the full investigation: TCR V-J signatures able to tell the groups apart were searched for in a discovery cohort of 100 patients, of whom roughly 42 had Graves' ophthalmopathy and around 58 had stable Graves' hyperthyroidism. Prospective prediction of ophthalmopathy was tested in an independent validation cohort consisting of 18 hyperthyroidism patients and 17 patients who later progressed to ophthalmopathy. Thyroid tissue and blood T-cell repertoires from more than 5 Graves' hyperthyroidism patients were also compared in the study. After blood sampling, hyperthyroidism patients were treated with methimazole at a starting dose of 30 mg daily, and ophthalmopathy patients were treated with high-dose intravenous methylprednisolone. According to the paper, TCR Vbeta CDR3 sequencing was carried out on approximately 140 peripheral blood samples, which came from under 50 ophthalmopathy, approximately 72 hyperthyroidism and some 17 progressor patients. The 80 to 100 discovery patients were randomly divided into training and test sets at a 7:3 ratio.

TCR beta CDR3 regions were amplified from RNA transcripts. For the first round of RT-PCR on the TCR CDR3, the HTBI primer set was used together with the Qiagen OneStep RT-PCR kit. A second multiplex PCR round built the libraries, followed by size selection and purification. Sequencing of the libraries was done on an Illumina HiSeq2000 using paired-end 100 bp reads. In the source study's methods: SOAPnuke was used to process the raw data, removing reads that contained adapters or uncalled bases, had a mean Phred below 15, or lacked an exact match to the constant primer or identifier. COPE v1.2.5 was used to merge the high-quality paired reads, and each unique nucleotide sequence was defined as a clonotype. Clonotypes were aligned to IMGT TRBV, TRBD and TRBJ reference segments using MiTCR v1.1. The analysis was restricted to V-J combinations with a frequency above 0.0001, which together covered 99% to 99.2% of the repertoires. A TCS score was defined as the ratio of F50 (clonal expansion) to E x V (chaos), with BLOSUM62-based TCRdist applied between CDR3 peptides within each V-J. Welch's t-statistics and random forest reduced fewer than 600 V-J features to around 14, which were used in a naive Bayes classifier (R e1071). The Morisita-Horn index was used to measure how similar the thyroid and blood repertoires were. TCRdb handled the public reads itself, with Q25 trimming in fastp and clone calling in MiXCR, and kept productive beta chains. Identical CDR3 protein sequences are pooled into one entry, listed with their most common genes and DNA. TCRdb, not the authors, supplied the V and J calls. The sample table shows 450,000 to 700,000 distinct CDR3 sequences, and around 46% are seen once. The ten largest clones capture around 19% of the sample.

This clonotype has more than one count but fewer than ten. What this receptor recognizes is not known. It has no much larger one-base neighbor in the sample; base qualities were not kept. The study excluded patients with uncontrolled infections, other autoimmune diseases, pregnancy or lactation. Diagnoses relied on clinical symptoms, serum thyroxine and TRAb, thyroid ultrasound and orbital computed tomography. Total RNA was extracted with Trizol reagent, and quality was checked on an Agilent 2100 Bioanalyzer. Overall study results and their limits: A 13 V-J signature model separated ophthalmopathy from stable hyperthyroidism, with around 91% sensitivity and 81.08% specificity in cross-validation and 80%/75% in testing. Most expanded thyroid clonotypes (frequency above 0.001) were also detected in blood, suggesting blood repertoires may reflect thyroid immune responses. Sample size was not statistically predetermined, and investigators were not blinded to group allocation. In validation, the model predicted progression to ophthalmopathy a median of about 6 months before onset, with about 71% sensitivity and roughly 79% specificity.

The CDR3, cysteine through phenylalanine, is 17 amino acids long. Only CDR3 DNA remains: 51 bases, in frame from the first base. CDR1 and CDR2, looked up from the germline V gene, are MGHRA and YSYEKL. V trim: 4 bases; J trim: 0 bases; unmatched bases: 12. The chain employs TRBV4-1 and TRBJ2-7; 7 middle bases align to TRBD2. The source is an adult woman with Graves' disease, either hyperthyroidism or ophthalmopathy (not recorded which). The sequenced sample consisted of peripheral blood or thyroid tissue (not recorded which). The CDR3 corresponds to CASSRRGGRALSYEQYF. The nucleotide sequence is TGCGCCAGCAGCCGAAGAGGAGGGAGGGCCCTCTCCTACGAGCAGTACTTC.